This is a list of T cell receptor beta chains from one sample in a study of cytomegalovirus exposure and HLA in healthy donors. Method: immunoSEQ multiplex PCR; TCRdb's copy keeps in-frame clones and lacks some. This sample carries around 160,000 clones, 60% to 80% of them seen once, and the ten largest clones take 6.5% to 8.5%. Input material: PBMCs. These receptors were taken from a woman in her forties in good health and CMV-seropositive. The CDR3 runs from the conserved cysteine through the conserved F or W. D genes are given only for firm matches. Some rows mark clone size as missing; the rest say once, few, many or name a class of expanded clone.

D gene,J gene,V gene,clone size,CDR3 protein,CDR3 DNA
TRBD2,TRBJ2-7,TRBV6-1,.,CASSGTSGAYEQYF,TGTGCCAGCAGCGGAACTAGCGGGGCCTACGAGCAGTACTTC
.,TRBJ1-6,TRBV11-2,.,CASSLVLSSYNSPLHF,TGTGCCAGCAGCTTAGTCCTGAGCTCCTATAATTCACCCCTCCACTTT
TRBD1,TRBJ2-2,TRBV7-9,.,CASSPGTGVANTGELFF,TGTGCCAGCAGCCCAGGGACAGGGGTAGCGAACACCGGGGAGCTGTTTTTT
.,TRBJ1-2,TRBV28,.,CASSFSPENYGHTF,TGTGCCAGCAGTTTTTCTCCGGAGAACTATGGCCACACCTTC
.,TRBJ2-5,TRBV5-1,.,CASSLEGAGRETQYF,TGCGCCAGCAGCTTGGAAGGAGCCGGGAGAGAGACCCAGTACTTC
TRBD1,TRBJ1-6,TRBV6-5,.,CASSFRDSYSPLHF,TGTGCCAGCAGTTTCCGGGACAGTTATTCACCCCTCCACTTT
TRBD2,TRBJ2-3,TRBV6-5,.,CASSPIAGGPETQYF,TGTGCCAGCAGTCCAATAGCGGGGGGGCCCGAGACGCAGTATTTT
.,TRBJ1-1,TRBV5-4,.,CASRIGTGSSTEAFF,TGTGCCAGCAGGATTGGCACAGGCAGTAGCACTGAAGCTTTCTTT
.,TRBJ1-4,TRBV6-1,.,CASSEGRGAGEKLFF,TGTGCCAGCAGTGAAGGACGGGGGGCTGGGGAAAAACTGTTTTTT
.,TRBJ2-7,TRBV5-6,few,CASSFGTLSSYEQYF,TGTGCCAGCAGCTTCGGGACTTTGAGCTCCTACGAGCAGTACTTC
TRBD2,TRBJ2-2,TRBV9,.,CASRRSGGTGELFF,TGTGCCAGCCGACGGAGCGGGGGGACCGGGGAGCTGTTTTTT
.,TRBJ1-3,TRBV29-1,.,CSVGGSGNTIYF,TGCAGCGTGGGAGGGTCTGGAAACACCATATATTTT
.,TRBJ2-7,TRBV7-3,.,CASSADPAGEQYF,TGTGCCAGCAGCGCGGACCCAGCGGGCGAGCAGTACTTC
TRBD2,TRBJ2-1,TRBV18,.,CASSALAGGYNEQFF,TGTGCCAGCTCAGCACTAGCGGGGGGGTACAATGAGCAGTTCTTC
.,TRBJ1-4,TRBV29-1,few,CSVPEAGGTNEKLFF,TGCAGCGTCCCCGAGGCGGGCGGCACTAATGAAAAACTGTTTTTT
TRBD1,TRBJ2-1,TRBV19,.,CASSIGGTGVSYNEQFF,TGTGCCAGTAGTATAGGAGGGACAGGGGTTTCCTACAATGAGCAGTTCTTC
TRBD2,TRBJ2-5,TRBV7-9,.,CASSSSGGDQETQYF,TGTGCCAGCAGCTCTAGCGGGGGGGATCAAGAGACCCAGTACTTC
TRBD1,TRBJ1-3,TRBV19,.,CASSHRGYSLDSAGNTIYF,TGTGCCAGTAGCCACAGGGGGTATTCTCTGGATAGTGCAGGAAACACCATATATTTT
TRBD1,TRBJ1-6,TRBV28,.,CATRPGGTENSPLHF,TGTGCCACCCGGCCCGGCGGGACAGAGAATTCACCCCTCCACTTT
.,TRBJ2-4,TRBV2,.,CASSEASLAKNIQYF,TGTGCCAGCAGTGAAGCGTCCCTAGCCAAAAACATTCAGTACTTC
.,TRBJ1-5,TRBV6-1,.,CASSDTRGSQPQHF,TGTGCCAGCAGTGATACCAGGGGAAGTCAGCCCCAGCATTTT
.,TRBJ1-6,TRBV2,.,CASSSRVTNSPLHF,TGTGCCAGCAGTTCCAGGGTAACTAATTCACCCCTCCACTTT
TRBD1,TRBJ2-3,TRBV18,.,CASSPRGQGTDTQYF,TGTGCCAGCTCACCACGGGGACAGGGAACAGATACGCAGTATTTT
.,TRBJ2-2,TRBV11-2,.,CASSPVGELFF,TGTGCCAGCAGCCCAGTCGGGGAGCTGTTTTTT
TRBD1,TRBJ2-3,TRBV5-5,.,CASGQGNTDTQYF,TGTGCCAGCGGACAGGGGAACACAGATACGCAGTATTTT
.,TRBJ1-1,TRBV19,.,CASSIDGGVNTEAFF,TGTGCCAGTAGTATAGACGGGGGGGTGAACACTGAAGCTTTCTTT
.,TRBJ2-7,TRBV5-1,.,CASSPVGGSSYEQYF,TGCGCCAGCAGCCCAGTCGGGGGTAGCTCCTACGAGCAGTACTTC
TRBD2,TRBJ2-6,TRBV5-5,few,CASSLGLAGGPVFGANVLTF,TGTGCCAGCAGCTTGGGACTAGCGGGGGGGCCGGTCTTTGGGGCCAACGTCCTGACTTTC
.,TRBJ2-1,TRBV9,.,CASSPPLGEQFF,TGTGCCAGCAGCCCCCCTCTAGGAGAGCAGTTCTTC
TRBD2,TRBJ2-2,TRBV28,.,CASSTSSGGELFF,TGTGCCAGCAGTACCTCTAGCGGCGGGGAGCTGTTTTTT
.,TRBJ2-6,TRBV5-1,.,CASSWGVSGANVLTF,TGCGCCAGCAGCTGGGGAGTCTCTGGGGCCAACGTCCTGACTTTC
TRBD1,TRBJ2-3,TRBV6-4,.,CASGQGALGDTQYF,TGTGCCAGCGGCCAGGGGGCCCTCGGTGATACGCAGTATTTT
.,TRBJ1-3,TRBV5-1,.,CASSLGPLQDTIYF,TGCGCCAGCAGCTTGGGTCCCCTCCAGGACACCATATATTTT
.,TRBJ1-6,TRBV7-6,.,CASSLSSGASPLHF,TGTGCCAGCAGCTTGTCCTCTGGGGCCTCACCCCTCCACTTT
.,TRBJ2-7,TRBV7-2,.,CASSLAPQGSYEQYF,TGTGCCAGCAGCTTAGCGCCTCAGGGCTCCTACGAGCAGTACTTC